Shown below are 18 T cell receptor beta chains from a single sample sequenced in a study of Tregs in tolerant kidney transplant recipients. TCRdb keeps only in-frame clones here, not all; method: immunoSEQ multiplex PCR. The data show about 120,000 clones, roughly 92% seen once. The specimen sequenced was CD4+ T cells from blood. Receptors were obtained from a human donor in good health.

The CDR3 coding sequence is TGCGCCAGCAGACAGGGACAGTCCTTTGGGCCCCAGCATTTT. Its translation is CASRQGQSFGPQHF. The V and J genes are TRBV5-1 and TRBJ1-5; 7 nucleotides align to TRBD1. There are 14 residues in the CDR3. J lost 9 bases, V lost 5 bases, and 11 bases had no gene match. CDR1 is SGHRS and CDR2 is YFSETQ in the germline V gene.

This rearrangement joins TRBV6-5 to TRBJ1-1; 7 bases are shared with TRBD1. Germline CDR1 is MNHEY and CDR2 is SVGAGI. CDR3 size: 15 residues. Trimming took 2 bases from V and 0 from J; bases not matched to a gene: 3. The CDR3 region has the DNA TGTGCCAGCAGTTACGGGGACAGATTGAACACTGAAGCTTTCTTT. It encodes CASSYGDRLNTEAFF.

V and J are TRBV19 and TRBJ2-1; D is perhaps TRBD2 (6 bases). The CDR3 totals 14 residues. Germline CDR1 is LNHDA and CDR2 is SQIVND (reference sequence). V was clipped by 5 bases and J by 6 bases, with 14 bases between them. CDR3 in amino acids: CASSAGRWLNEQFF. The CDR3 coding sequence is TGTGCCAGTAGTGCGGGGAGGTGGCTCAATGAGCAGTTCTTC.

The chain's CDR3 is CASSEAGFSYEQYF. In nucleotides, the CDR3 is TGTGCCAGCAGTGAGGCGGGATTTTCCTACGAGCAGTACTTC. The chain has TRBV9 and TRBJ2-7; D perhaps matches TRBD2 (6 bases). The germline V gene has CDR1 SGDLS and CDR2 YYNGEE. The CDR3 spans 14 residues. Trimming stripped 5 bases from V and 1 base from J, with 13 bases between. Complete variable domain (other parts from reference TRBV9 and TRBJ2-7): DSGVTQTPKHLITATGQRVTLRCSPRSGDLSVYWYQQSLDQGLQFLIQYYNGEERAKGNILERFSAQQFPDLHSELNLSSLELGDSALYFCASSEAGFSYEQYFGPGTRLTVT.

Points on this clone: An end of the junction differs from the germline gene, which may be a read error. CDR3 protein: CASSSQGVNTGELLF. The DNA of the CDR3 is TGCGCCAGCAGCTCCCAGGGTGTCAACACCGGGGAGCTGCTTTTT. V and J are TRBV5-1 and TRBJ2-2; D may correspond to TRBD1 or TRBD2 (5 bases each). The V gene's germline CDR1 is SGHRS and CDR2 YFSETQ. The CDR3 sequence is 15 residues long.

V is TRBV4-2 and J is TRBJ2-3; D gene uncertain. The germline V gene encodes CDR1 LGHNA and CDR2 YNFKEQ. This CDR3 has 14 amino acids. The V and J ends lost 4 bases and 3 bases respectively, with 11 bases between them. The CDR3 coding sequence is TGTGCCAGCAGCCGGGTCCTAGGGACAGATACGCAGTATTTT. Protein sequence: CASSRVLGTDTQYF.

The chain is built from TRBV19 and TRBJ1-1; D not resolved. V was pared by 7 bases and J by 0 bases, with 9 bases between. The germline CDR1 and CDR2 sequences are LNHDA and SQIVND (reference sequence). This CDR3 is built from 13 residues. CDR3 in DNA: TGTGCCAGTACGCGGGGTTTGAACACTGAAGCTTTCTTT. This gives the protein CASTRGLNTEAFF.

V and J are TRBV6-5 and TRBJ1-5; 8 bases align to TRBD1. The germline V gene has CDR1 MNHEY and CDR2 SVGAGI. The CDR3 loop spans 15 amino acids. The J segment lost 2 bases and the V segment lost 6 bases, leaving 6 bases of the junction unmatched. The DNA for the CDR3 is TGTGCCAGCAGCCGGACAGGGTTTGGCAATCAGCCCCAGCATTTT. This translates into CASSRTGFGNQPQHF.

This chain connects TRBV5-1 to TRBJ1-3, with D unclear. The CDR3 contains 19 residues. CDR1 and CDR2 from the germline V gene are SGHRS and YFSETQ. The ends were cut back, 0 bases at V and 4 bases at J, with 23 bases in the middle. The CDR3 loop reads CASSLGGPKEIWEGNTIYF. The CDR3 DNA is TGCGCCAGCAGCTTGGGTGGCCCCAAGGAGATCTGGGAAGGAAACACCATATATTTT.

This clone was counted a single time. This rearrangement joins TRBV30 to TRBJ2-7, with D hard to call. V dropped 1 base and J dropped 4 bases, with 14 bases sitting between them. CDR1 GTSNPN and CDR2 SVGIG come from the germline V gene (reference sequence). The CDR3 contains 14 residues. The CDR3 reads CAWSDRAGAYEQYF. CDR3 sequence (DNA): TGTGCCTGGAGTGATAGGGCAGGAGCTTACGAGCAGTACTTC.

The CDR3 nucleotides read TGTGCCAGCAGTGAAGGGGCCTACGAGCAGTACTTC. Amino acid sequence: CASSEGAYEQYF. This chain joins TRBV6-1 and TRBJ2-7; D is unclear. Trimming stripped 1 base from V and 2 bases from J, with 3 bases between. The CDR3 sequence is 12 residues long. Germline-derived CDR1 and CDR2 are MNHNS and SASEGT.

J is TRBJ2-7 and V is TRBV5-1; TRBD2 matches at 16 bases. Trimming cost V 4 bases and J 4 bases; bases outside gene matches: 8. The germline CDR1 and CDR2 sequences are SGHRS and YFSETQ. The CDR3 is 17 residues long. The CDR3 nucleotides are TGCGCCAGCAGCATGGGACTAGCGGGAGGGATAGGTTACGAGCAGTACTTC. It yields the protein CASSMGLAGGIGYEQYF.

This chain connects TRBV10-3 to TRBJ1-4; D is perhaps TRBD1 (5 bases). Deletions cut 7 bases from V and 7 bases from J, with 13 bases between. CDR3 length equals 13 residues. Per germline, CDR1 ENHRY and CDR2 SYGVKD. The CDR3 bases are TGTGCCATCAACCGGGGGTGGGGTGAAAAACTGTTTTTT. This translates into CAINRGWGEKLFF.

The chain combines TRBV7-8 with TRBJ1-5; no clear D gene. This CDR3 has 12 amino acids. V was shortened by 3 bases and J by 9 bases, with 9 bases between the two germline ends. Germline assignment: CDR1 SGHVS and CDR2 FQNEAQ. CDR3 amino acids: CASSFPSGPQHF. CDR3 DNA: TGTGCCAGCAGCTTCCCCTCCGGGCCCCAGCATTTT.

Notes on this clone: Mismatch with germline at one junction end may stem from a read error. The CDR3 reads CASSPGTGREQYF. Written as DNA, the CDR3 is TGTGCTAGCAGCCCCGGGACAGGGCGCGAGCAGTACTTC. The chain recombines TRBV7-7 with TRBJ2-7, with 9 bases that match TRBD1. The CDR3 totals 13 residues. The germline V gene has CDR1 SSHAT and CDR2 FNYEAQ (reference sequence). Variable domain in full (rest from reference TRBV7-7 and TRBJ2-7): GAGVSQSPRYKVTKRGQDVTLRCDPISSHATLYWYQQALGQGPEFLTYFNYEAQPDKSGLPSDRFSAERPEGSISTLTIQRTEQRDSAMYRCASSPGTGREQYFGPGTRLTVT.

The V call is TRBV21-1, the J call TRBJ2-7; the D call TRBD2 from the table was never checked on the DNA. TRBV21-1 is given as a pseudogene. The CDR3 has 17 residues. The CDR3 DNA sequence: TGTGCCAGCAGCAAAGTGAGTTCCGCGTTGTTCATCTACGAGCAGTACTTC. Translating it yields CASSKVSSALFIYEQYF.

This rearrangement joins TRBV6-5 to TRBJ2-1; possibly TRBD2 for D (6 bases). CDR3 length equals 14 residues. Germline V lookup: CDR1 MNHEY, CDR2 SVGAGI. The ends were cut back, 2 bases at V and 6 bases at J, with 11 bases in the middle. CDR3 residues: CASSYETSANEQFF. Here the CDR3 DNA reads TGTGCCAGCAGTTACGAGACTAGTGCCAATGAGCAGTTCTTC.

CDR3 loop: CANRGLGNEQFF. The CDR3 nucleotides read TGTGCCAACAGGGGGTTGGGCAATGAGCAGTTCTTC. This chain uses TRBV6-1 with TRBJ2-1, with 8 bases identical to TRBD1. V dropped 10 bases and J dropped 6; count of bases not matched to a gene: 5. Germline CDR1 MNHNS, CDR2 SASEGT. CDR3 length: 12 residues.